Listed below are T cell receptor beta chains from one sample, sequenced in a study of blood T cell repertoires in COVID-19. Sequencing used immunoSEQ multiplex PCR; TCRdb keeps in-frame clones, though not all of them. Of roughly 250,000 clones listed, under 90% are singletons. The sample taken for sequencing was peripheral blood. The receptor source for this set is a woman aged 60-75 years with active or convalescent COVID-19. The CDR3 runs from the conserved cysteine through the conserved F or W. Fields, in order: clone size, J gene, V gene, D gene, CDR3 DNA, CDR3 protein. D genes are given only for firm matches. The size of a clone is reported for some rows only, either as once, few or many, or as a class for expanded clones.

abundance: .; j_gene: TRBJ2-3; v_gene: TRBV20-1; d_gene: TRBD2; CDR3nt: TGCAGTGCTAGTAAAGCCGGGACTAGGACCGATACGCAGTATTTT; CDR3aa: CSASKAGTRTDTQYF
abundance: .; j_gene: TRBJ1-4; v_gene: TRBV11-2; d_gene: TRBD1; CDR3nt: TGTGCCAGCAGCGAGATCGACAGGGGCTATGAAAAACTGTTTTTT; CDR3aa: CASSEIDRGYEKLFF
abundance: .; j_gene: TRBJ2-7; v_gene: TRBV6-1; d_gene: TRBD2; CDR3nt: TGTGCCAGCAGTGAAGGGGGGGGGTACTCCTACGAGCAGTACTTC; CDR3aa: CASSEGGGYSYEQYF
abundance: .; j_gene: TRBJ2-3; v_gene: TRBV14; d_gene: .; CDR3nt: TGTGCCAGCAGTCTCAAACTGTACACAGATACGCAGTATTTT; CDR3aa: CASSLKLYTDTQYF
abundance: .; j_gene: TRBJ2-7; v_gene: TRBV23-1; d_gene: TRBD2; CDR3nt: TGCGCCAGCAGTCAATCGGGAAGGCGGGGGGGCAACGAGCAGTACTTC; CDR3aa: CASSQSGRRGGNEQYF
abundance: .; j_gene: TRBJ2-5; v_gene: TRBV18; d_gene: TRBD2; CDR3nt: TGTGCCAGCTCACCGACTAGCGGGGGGGGCAGAGAGACCCAGTACTTC; CDR3aa: CASSPTSGGGRETQYF
abundance: many; j_gene: TRBJ1-2; v_gene: TRBV3-1/TRBV3-2; d_gene: .; CDR3nt: TGTGCCAGCAGCCAAGATATTAGCTATGGCTACACCTTC; CDR3aa: CASSQDISYGYTF
abundance: .; j_gene: TRBJ1-5; v_gene: TRBV10-3; d_gene: .; CDR3nt: TGTGCCATCGGGCCAGGACAAATTAGCAATCAGCCCCAGCATTTT; CDR3aa: CAIGPGQISNQPQHF
abundance: .; j_gene: TRBJ2-3; v_gene: TRBV4-2; d_gene: TRBD2; CDR3nt: TGTGCCAGCAGCCAAGAAGGAACGGGGGGAGCAGGAGATACGCAGTATTTT; CDR3aa: CASSQEGTGGAGDTQYF
abundance: .; j_gene: TRBJ2-1; v_gene: TRBV27; d_gene: TRBD2; CDR3nt: TGTGCCAGCAGTTTAACTCAGGCGGGGGGGCCGGTTGAGCAGTTCTTC; CDR3aa: CASSLTQAGGPVEQFF
abundance: .; j_gene: TRBJ1-2; v_gene: TRBV27; d_gene: .; CDR3nt: TGTGCCAGCAGTTTACGCAGGGGATATGGCTACACCTTC; CDR3aa: CASSLRRGYGYTF
abundance: once; j_gene: TRBJ1-1; v_gene: TRBV18; d_gene: .; CDR3nt: TGTGCCAGCTCACCTACGCGGGGGGCCTCGGCTGAAGCTTTCTTT; CDR3aa: CASSPTRGASAEAFF
abundance: once; j_gene: TRBJ2-3; v_gene: TRBV7-3; d_gene: TRBD1; CDR3nt: TGTGCCAGCAGCCGATCCTCAGGGGGTTTCACAGATACGCAGTATTTT; CDR3aa: CASSRSSGGFTDTQYF
abundance: few; j_gene: TRBJ1-5; v_gene: TRBV30; d_gene: TRBD1; CDR3nt: TGTGCCTGGAGTAGGGACAGGGGCCACAATCAGCCCCAGCATTTT; CDR3aa: CAWSRDRGHNQPQHF
abundance: .; j_gene: TRBJ1-5; v_gene: TRBV19; d_gene: TRBD1; CDR3nt: TGTGCCAGTAGTATGACCATCCGCCGGGACAGGGCCCCCAATCAGCCCCAGCATTTT; CDR3aa: CASSMTIRRDRAPNQPQHF
abundance: .; j_gene: TRBJ2-3; v_gene: TRBV19; d_gene: .; CDR3nt: TGTGCCAGTAGTTTGCCCCCGCGGCAGAGCACAGATACGCAGTATTTT; CDR3aa: CASSLPPRQSTDTQYF
abundance: .; j_gene: TRBJ2-3; v_gene: TRBV6-2/TRBV6-3; d_gene: TRBD1; CDR3nt: TGTGCCAGCAGCGACCGGGACAGGGGGACAGATACGCAGTATTTT; CDR3aa: CASSDRDRGTDTQYF
abundance: .; j_gene: TRBJ2-1; v_gene: TRBV18; d_gene: TRBD2; CDR3nt: TGTGCCAGCTCACCAAAACTAGCGGGGTACGTCTATGAGCAGTTCTTC; CDR3aa: CASSPKLAGYVYEQFF
abundance: .; j_gene: TRBJ2-7; v_gene: TRBV20-1; d_gene: .; CDR3nt: TGCAGTGCTAGAGCTCCCCCCCTGCAGTACTTC; CDR3aa: CSARAPPLQYF
abundance: .; j_gene: TRBJ1-1; v_gene: TRBV14; d_gene: .; CDR3nt: TGTGCCAGCAGCCAACTGCAGGTGAACACTGAAGCTTTCTTT; CDR3aa: CASSQLQVNTEAFF
abundance: .; j_gene: TRBJ2-5; v_gene: TRBV5-1; d_gene: TRBD2; CDR3nt: TGCGCCAGCAGCCCCTGGACTAGCGGGGGGGCCGGGGAGACCCAGTACTTC; CDR3aa: CASSPWTSGGAGETQYF
abundance: .; j_gene: TRBJ1-2; v_gene: TRBV4-3; d_gene: TRBD1; CDR3nt: TGCGCCAGCAGCCAAGGGGGACAGGGGCTCACTAACTATGGCTACACCTTC; CDR3aa: CASSQGGQGLTNYGYTF
abundance: .; j_gene: TRBJ2-7; v_gene: TRBV7-8; d_gene: TRBD2; CDR3nt: TGTGCCAGCAGCTTAGGAGGGACTAGCGAGATGACCTACGAGCAGTACTTC; CDR3aa: CASSLGGTSEMTYEQYF
abundance: .; j_gene: TRBJ1-4; v_gene: TRBV2; d_gene: .; CDR3nt: TGTGCCAGCAGTGACAGGGTAGGAGAAAAACTGTTTTTT; CDR3aa: CASSDRVGEKLFF
abundance: once; j_gene: TRBJ1-5; v_gene: TRBV7-2; d_gene: .; CDR3nt: TGTGCCAGCAGCTTAGGGGGGGTCAATCAGCCCCAGCATTTT; CDR3aa: CASSLGGVNQPQHF
abundance: .; j_gene: TRBJ1-6; v_gene: TRBV19; d_gene: .; CDR3nt: TGTGCCAGTAAGGAGCGGGTTAGGAATTCACCCCTCCACTTT; CDR3aa: CASKERVRNSPLHF
abundance: .; j_gene: TRBJ1-4; v_gene: TRBV19; d_gene: TRBD1; CDR3nt: TGTGCCAGTAGTACCCCCAGGGGGACTAATGAAAAACTGTTTTTT; CDR3aa: CASSTPRGTNEKLFF
abundance: .; j_gene: TRBJ1-1; v_gene: TRBV9; d_gene: .; CDR3nt: TGTGCCAGCAGCGTACAGGGCGGGGGGACTGAAGCTTTCTTT; CDR3aa: CASSVQGGGTEAFF
abundance: .; j_gene: TRBJ1-1; v_gene: TRBV5-1; d_gene: .; CDR3nt: TGCGCCAGCAGCGGGGACACAAACACTGAAGCTTTCTTT; CDR3aa: CASSGDTNTEAFF
abundance: .; j_gene: TRBJ1-1; v_gene: TRBV19; d_gene: .; CDR3nt: TGTGCCAGTACTCCCGGTGGTATGAACACTGAAGCTTTCTTT; CDR3aa: CASTPGGMNTEAFF
abundance: .; j_gene: TRBJ2-1; v_gene: TRBV7-3; d_gene: TRBD2; CDR3nt: TGTGCCAGCAGCGTCCGGGGGGTGAATGAGCAGTTCTTC; CDR3aa: CASSVRGVNEQFF
abundance: few; j_gene: TRBJ2-5; v_gene: TRBV7-9; d_gene: .; CDR3nt: TGTGCCAGCAGCTTGCCCCCCGCGGGTACGGAGACCCAGTACTTC; CDR3aa: CASSLPPAGTETQYF
abundance: .; j_gene: TRBJ1-2; v_gene: TRBV6-5; d_gene: TRBD1; CDR3nt: TGTGCCAGCAGGACAGGGGCCAACTATGGCTACACCTTC; CDR3aa: CASRTGANYGYTF
abundance: once; j_gene: TRBJ1-1; v_gene: TRBV10-3; d_gene: .; CDR3nt: TGTGCCATCGCGCGTTCTAACACTGAAGCTTTCTTT; CDR3aa: CAIARSNTEAFF
abundance: .; j_gene: TRBJ2-7; v_gene: TRBV6-5; d_gene: .; CDR3nt: TGTGCCAGCGGAAAAAACAGGGTCTACGAGCAGTACTTC; CDR3aa: CASGKNRVYEQYF
abundance: once; j_gene: TRBJ2-1; v_gene: TRBV11-2; d_gene: .; CDR3nt: TGTGCCAGCAGCTTAGATCGGGGTCCGGATGAGCAGTTCTTC; CDR3aa: CASSLDRGPDEQFF
abundance: .; j_gene: TRBJ2-3; v_gene: TRBV5-6; d_gene: TRBD2; CDR3nt: TGTGCCAGCAGCCAGATTAGCGGGGGGGCCAGGGGCACAGATACGCAGTATTTT; CDR3aa: CASSQISGGARGTDTQYF
abundance: .; j_gene: TRBJ2-2; v_gene: TRBV9; d_gene: TRBD2; CDR3nt: TGTGCCAGCAGCTTACTAGCGGGGGGCACCACCGGGGAGCTGTTTTTT; CDR3aa: CASSLLAGGTTGELFF
abundance: once; j_gene: TRBJ1-2; v_gene: TRBV10-3; d_gene: TRBD1; CDR3nt: TGTGCCATCAGGGGAACAGGGGGGGAGAATGGCTACACCTTC; CDR3aa: CAIRGTGGENGYTF
abundance: .; j_gene: TRBJ1-2; v_gene: TRBV7-2; d_gene: TRBD1; CDR3nt: TGTGCCAGCAGCTTAGGGATGACAGGGACCTACACCTTC; CDR3aa: CASSLGMTGTYTF
abundance: .; j_gene: TRBJ1-2; v_gene: TRBV28; d_gene: TRBD1; CDR3nt: TGTGCCAGCAGTACTGAGACAGGGGAAGTCTATGGCTACACCTTC; CDR3aa: CASSTETGEVYGYTF
abundance: .; j_gene: TRBJ2-2; v_gene: TRBV7-2; d_gene: TRBD2; CDR3nt: TGTGCCAGCAGCTCGACTAGCGGGGGGGCCGGGGAGCTGTTTTTT; CDR3aa: CASSSTSGGAGELFF
abundance: .; j_gene: TRBJ2-7; v_gene: TRBV30; d_gene: .; CDR3nt: TGTGCCTGGAGTTTTGGACAGTCCTACGAGCAGTACTTC; CDR3aa: CAWSFGQSYEQYF